This T cell receptor (beta chain) was documented in a study of human T cells and chemical hapten exposure. The wider study: Reading of the patch tests, which applied 0.01% DPC to the upper back, occurred at 6 days. General observations from the study: As patch test score rose, PT1 expanded TCR counts tended to rise as well.

One entry per CDR3 protein results from TCRdb running MiXCR on the RACE reads. The data show tens of thousands of distinct CDR3 sequences, with approximately 9.9% seen just once and roughly 17% held by the top ten. This clonotype showed up many times. The antigen remains undetermined. Time point indicated: patch test 3, about 24 weeks after DPC sensitization. Treatment in this sample: therapeutic diphenylcyclopropenone sensitization with weekly scalp DPC. The clonotype originates from a woman between 40 and 55 years old with alopecia areata. Some clones in this sample may be carry-over from other donors' samples. The specimen comprised whole blood, sampled in connection with sensitization to the hapten diphenylcyclopropenone (DPC).

CDR3 DNA sequence: TGTGCCAGCAATTCCGGGACAGTCTCTATAACTAATGAAAAACTGTTTTTT. It encodes CASNSGTVSITNEKLFF. This sequence joins TRBV2 and TRBJ1-4, with 7 bases fitting TRBD1. The germline CDR1 and CDR2 sequences are SNHLY and FYNNEI. V was clipped by 7 bases and J by 1 base; unmatched bases: 12. CDR3 size: 17 residues.